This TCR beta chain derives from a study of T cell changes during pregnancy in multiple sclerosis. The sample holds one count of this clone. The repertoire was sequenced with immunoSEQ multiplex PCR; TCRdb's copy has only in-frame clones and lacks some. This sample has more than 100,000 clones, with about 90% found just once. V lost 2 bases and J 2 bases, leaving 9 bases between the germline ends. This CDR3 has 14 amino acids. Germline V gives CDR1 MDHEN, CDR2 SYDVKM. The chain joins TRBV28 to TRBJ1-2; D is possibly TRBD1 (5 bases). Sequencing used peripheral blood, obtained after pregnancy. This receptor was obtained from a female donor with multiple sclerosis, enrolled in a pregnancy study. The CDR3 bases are TGTGCCAGCAGTTTAGGGGGGGGAAACTATGGCTACACCTTC. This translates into CASSLGGGNYGYTF.